The 20 T cell receptor beta chains below come from one sample, sequenced in a study of shared clonotypes between healthy human individuals (dated by TCRdb to the early 2020s). To prepare the library, the immunoSEQ multiplex PCR assay was applied. In its TCRdb copy, this immuneACCESS table keeps in-frame sequences only and misses some clones. Where compared with another copy, unresolved V genes explain less than half of these, and the others have no known cause. The sample data list some 490,000 clones, and 81% of these were observed just once. The ten largest clones capture roughly an eighth of the sample. The sample was PBMCs. These receptors all come from a woman between 35 and 50 years old in good health. Some clones in this sample may be carry-over from other donors' samples.

A note on this clone: A read error is the likely source, as a far larger clone sits one nucleotide away. Other DNA sequences in this specimen translate into the identical CDR3. This chain connects TRBV30 to TRBJ1-4; D uncertain. The V gene lost 2 bases and the J gene lost 17 bases, with 27 bases spanning the gap. Germline-derived CDR1 and CDR2 are GTSNPN and SVGIG (reference sequence). This CDR3 spans 15 amino acids. The CDR3 loop reads CAWSYSSILKHPIFF. CDR3 coding DNA: TGTGCCTGGAGTTATTCTAGTATCCTAAAACACCCCATTTTTTTT. Supplemented by reference TRBV30 and TRBJ1-4, the full variable domain reads SQTIHQWPATLVQPVGSPLSLECTVEGTSNPNLYWYRQAAGRGLQLLFYSVGIGQISSEVPQNLSASRPQDRQFILSSKKLLLSDSGFYLCAWSYSSILKHPIFFGSGTQLSVL.

The chain recombines TRBV5-4 with TRBJ2-7, with D perhaps TRBD1 or TRBD2 (5 bases each). The CDR3 is made up of 15 amino acids. V lost 3 bases, J lost 2 bases, and 15 bases lay in between. Germline V gene lookup returns CDR1 SGHNT and CDR2 YYREEE (reference sequence). For the CDR3, the DNA is TGTGCCAGCAGCTCCCCCACGGTGGGGGCCTACGAGCAGTACTTC. This sequence encodes CASSSPTVGAYEQYF.

For this clone: The same CDR3 arises from other DNA sequences in this sample as well. The CDR3 protein is CASSVGTSGYNEQFF. Here the CDR3 DNA reads TGTGCCAGCAGCGTAGGAACTAGCGGTTACAATGAGCAGTTCTTC. The chain uses TRBV9 and TRBJ2-1, with TRBD2 matching 8 bases. Per the germline V gene, CDR1 is SGDLS and CDR2 is YYNGEE. Trimming took 0 bases from V and 4 from J; bases not matched to a gene: 3. The CDR3 spans 15 residues.

This clone was observed a single time. The rearrangement uses TRBV9 and TRBJ2-6; the D is unclear. This CDR3 has 16 residues. Deletions cut 4 bases from V and 4 bases from J, with 15 bases between. Looked up from germline, CDR1 is SGDLS and CDR2 is YYNGEE. The CDR3 DNA reads as TGTGCCAGCAGCTTCAACCCAGTTTCAGGGGCCAACGTCCTGACTTTC. Translated: CASSFNPVSGANVLTF.

This chain joins TRBV29-1 and TRBJ2-1; possible D gene TRBD2, 6 bases. CDR3 length: 16 residues. V gave up 0 bases and J gave up 2 bases, with 14 bases separating them. Germline V gives CDR1 SQVTM, CDR2 ANQGSEA. The DNA for the CDR3 is TGCAGCGTTGAAGATCGACTAGTCCGTCCCTACAATGAGCAGTTCTTC. It translates to CSVEDRLVRPYNEQFF.

The V call is TRBV28, the J call TRBJ2-2; 12 nucleotides align to TRBD1. This CDR3 is built from 15 residues. The germline gives CDR1 MDHEN, CDR2 SYDVKM. The J segment lost 6 bases and the V segment lost 5 bases, leaving 4 bases of the junction unmatched. The CDR3 DNA sequence: TGTGCCAGCAGTAAGGGACAGGGGGCGCCCGGGGAGCTGTTTTTT. It specifies CASSKGQGAPGELFF.

The chain uses TRBV9 and TRBJ1-1; no reliable D call. Germline CDR1 SGDLS, CDR2 YYNGEE. The CDR3 runs 15 residues. V lost 4 bases and J lost 0, with 13 bases in between. The CDR3 DNA follows: TGTGCCAGCAGCCGTGAGACATGGTTGAACACTGAAGCTTTCTTT. Protein: CASSRETWLNTEAFF.

This chain joins TRBV30 and TRBJ2-3; TRBD1 aligns across 7 bases. Germline CDR1 is GTSNPN and CDR2 is SVGIG (reference sequence). Trimming cost V 2 bases and J 1 base; bases outside gene matches: 3. The CDR3 length is 14 residues. As DNA, the CDR3 is TGTGCCTGGAGTTCGGGGACAGGCACAGATACGCAGTATTTT. Translating gives CAWSSGTGTDTQYF.

The chain has TRBV28 and TRBJ1-5; D ambiguous. The V and J ends lost 3 bases and 4 bases respectively, with 7 bases between them. The germline CDR1 and CDR2 sequences are MDHEN and SYDVKM. The CDR3 covers 13 residues. CDR3 loop: CASSLVRNQPQHF. The CDR3 coding sequence is TGTGCCAGCAGTTTGGTGCGGAATCAGCCCCAGCATTTT.

The chain couples TRBV4-3 to TRBJ2-1, with a tentative D call TRBD2 (6 bases). The V gene's germline CDR1 is LGHNA and CDR2 YSLEER. Trimming removed 0 bases from V and 4 bases from J, with 10 bases in between. The CDR3 extends over 15 amino acids. The CDR3: CASSQEGSGYNEQFF. The CDR3 nucleotides are TGCGCCAGCAGCCAAGAGGGTAGCGGTTACAATGAGCAGTTCTTC.

The rearrangement uses TRBV5-1 and TRBJ1-1, with a weak D call TRBD1 (5 bases). Germline CDR1 reads SGHRS; CDR2 reads YFSETQ. The germline V and J ends were trimmed by 2 bases and 6 bases, with 11 bases remaining between them. The CDR3 consists of 13 residues. CDR3 region: CASSLRQFAEAFF. Here the CDR3 DNA reads TGCGCCAGCAGCTTAAGACAGTTTGCTGAAGCTTTCTTT.

This rearrangement joins TRBV30 to TRBJ1-6; D might be TRBD1 (5 bases). The V gene's germline CDR1 is GTSNPN and CDR2 SVGIG (reference sequence). There are 13 residues in the CDR3. V was shortened by 3 bases and J by 4 bases, with 7 bases between the two germline ends. The DNA for the CDR3 is TGTGCCTGGAGGGACACTTATAATTCACCCCTCCACTTT. It yields the protein CAWRDTYNSPLHF.

V and J are TRBV30 and TRBJ2-7, with unresolved D. Germline V gene sequence: CDR1 GTSNPN, CDR2 SVGIG (reference sequence). V dropped 0 bases and J dropped 1 base, with 7 bases sitting between them. This CDR3 has 13 residues. This CDR3 reads CAWSVPSSYEQYF. In DNA, the CDR3 is TGTGCCTGGAGTGTTCCTAGTTCCTACGAGCAGTACTTC.

The chain carries TRBV6-1 and TRBJ2-3, with D unclear. CDR1 is MNHNS, CDR2 SASEGT, per germline. Trimming removed 7 bases from V and 3 bases from J, with 11 bases in between. The CDR3 consists of 13 residues. The CDR3 DNA reads as TGTGCCAGCACTCCCAAATGGACAGATACGCAGTATTTT. Its protein is CASTPKWTDTQYF.

The rearrangement joins TRBV7-2 to TRBJ2-5; D may be TRBD1 (5 bases). CDR3 length: 14 amino acids. Deletions cut 5 bases from V and 5 bases from J, with 15 bases between. Germline V CDR1 and CDR2: SGHTA, FQGNSA. The CDR3 spells CASSLGRVAETQYF. In DNA form, the CDR3 reads TGTGCCAGCAGCCTCGGCAGGGTGGCGGAGACCCAGTACTTC.

The chain has TRBV7-8 and TRBJ2-3; no reliable D call. Germline values: CDR1 SGHVS, CDR2 FQNEAQ. CDR3 length: 14 amino acids. V gave up 3 bases and J gave up 0 bases, with 7 bases separating them. In nucleotides, the CDR3 is TGTGCCAGCAGCTTCCTAGACAGCACAGATACGCAGTATTTT. Its protein is CASSFLDSTDTQYF.

The chain is built from TRBV10-3 and TRBJ2-7; 11 bases are shared with TRBD2. Germline values: CDR1 ENHRY, CDR2 SYGVKD. The CDR3 runs 19 residues. Trimming at V came to 2 bases and at J to 0 bases, leaving 12 bases not matched to a gene. CDR3 nucleotide sequence: TGTGCCATCAGTGAGAGGGGCCCGGGACTAGCGGAGAGCTCCTACGAGCAGTACTTC. Protein sequence: CAISERGPGLAESSYEQYF.

The V call is TRBV10-2, the J call TRBJ1-2; perhaps TRBD1 as D (5 bases). V lost 6 bases, J lost 9 bases, and 26 bases lay in between. This CDR3 has 16 residues. From germline, CDR1 is WSHSY and CDR2 SAAADI. This CDR3 reads CASREKTRDPYRRYTF. The CDR3 region has the DNA TGCGCCAGCAGAGAGAAAACCCGGGACCCGTACAGGCGCTACACCTTC.

This chain joins TRBV15 and TRBJ2-2, with no clear D. From germline, CDR1 is LNHNV and CDR2 YYDKDF (reference sequence). The CDR3 sequence is 13 residues long. V was trimmed by 5 bases and J by 1 base, leaving 5 bases between them. CDR3 DNA sequence: TGTGCCACCAGCTCCCAGAACACCGGGGAGCTGTTTTTT. This sequence encodes CATSSQNTGELFF.

This chain links TRBV15 with TRBJ2-7, with 7 nucleotides matching TRBD1. Trimming cost V 3 bases and J 4 bases; bases outside gene matches: 3. The CDR3 spans 13 residues. Germline V lookup: CDR1 LNHNV, CDR2 YYDKDF (reference sequence). The CDR3 region has the DNA TGTGCCACCAGCAGTTACAGGGGTTACGAGCAGTACTTC. Translation gives CATSSYRGYEQYF. Using reference TRBV15 and TRBJ2-7 for the parts outside the CDR3, the full variable domain is DAMVIQNPRYQVTQFGKPVTLSCSQTLNHNVMYWYQQKSSQAPKLLFHYYDKDFNNEADTPDNFQSRRPNTSFCFLDIRSPGLGDTAMYLCATSSYRGYEQYFGPGTRLTVT.